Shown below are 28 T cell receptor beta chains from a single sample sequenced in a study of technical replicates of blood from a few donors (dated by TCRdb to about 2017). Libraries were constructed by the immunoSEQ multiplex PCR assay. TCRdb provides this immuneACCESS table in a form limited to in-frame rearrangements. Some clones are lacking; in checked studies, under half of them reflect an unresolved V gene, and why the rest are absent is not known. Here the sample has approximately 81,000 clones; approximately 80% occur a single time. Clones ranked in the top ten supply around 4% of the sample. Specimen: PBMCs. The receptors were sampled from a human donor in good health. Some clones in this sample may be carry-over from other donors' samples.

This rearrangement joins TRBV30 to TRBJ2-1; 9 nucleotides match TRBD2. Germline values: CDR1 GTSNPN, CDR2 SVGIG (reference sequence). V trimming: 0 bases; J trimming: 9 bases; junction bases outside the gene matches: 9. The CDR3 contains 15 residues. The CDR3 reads CAWSVKAGGLAEQFF. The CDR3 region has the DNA TGTGCCTGGAGTGTAAAAGCGGGAGGCCTTGCTGAGCAGTTCTTC.

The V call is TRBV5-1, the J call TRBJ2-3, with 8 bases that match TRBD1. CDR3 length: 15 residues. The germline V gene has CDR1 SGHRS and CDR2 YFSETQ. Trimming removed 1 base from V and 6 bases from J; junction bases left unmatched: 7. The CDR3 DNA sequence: TGCGCCAGCAGCTTGACCTCGACAGGGGTTGATACGCAGTATTTT. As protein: CASSLTSTGVDTQYF.

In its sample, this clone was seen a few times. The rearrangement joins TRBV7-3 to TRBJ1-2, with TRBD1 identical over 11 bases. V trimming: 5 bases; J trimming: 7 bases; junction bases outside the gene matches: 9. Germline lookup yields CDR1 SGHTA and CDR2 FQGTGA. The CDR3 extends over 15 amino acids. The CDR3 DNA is TGTGCCAGCAGCATAGCGGGACAGGGGGTCGGTGGCTACACCTTC. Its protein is CASSIAGQGVGGYTF.

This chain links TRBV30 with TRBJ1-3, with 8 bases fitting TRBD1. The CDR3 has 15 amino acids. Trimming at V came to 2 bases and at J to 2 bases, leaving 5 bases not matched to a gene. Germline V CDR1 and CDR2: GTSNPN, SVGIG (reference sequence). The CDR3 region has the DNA TGTGCCTGGAGTCCCCAGACAGGGGCTGGAAACACCATATATTTT. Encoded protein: CAWSPQTGAGNTIYF.

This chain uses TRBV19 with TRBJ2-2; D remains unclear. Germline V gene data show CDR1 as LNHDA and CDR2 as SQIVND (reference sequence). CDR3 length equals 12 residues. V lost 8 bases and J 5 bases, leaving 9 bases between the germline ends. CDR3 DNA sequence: TGTGCCAGTGACACAGTAACCGGGGAGCTGTTTTTT. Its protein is CASDTVTGELFF.

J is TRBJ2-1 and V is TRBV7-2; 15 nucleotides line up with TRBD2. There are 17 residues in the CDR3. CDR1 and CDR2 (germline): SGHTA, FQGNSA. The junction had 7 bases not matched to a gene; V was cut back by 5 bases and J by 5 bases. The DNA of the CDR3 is TGTGCCAGCAGCCCTCCGGGACTAGCGGGAGGTAACAATGAGCAGTTCTTC. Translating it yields CASSPPGLAGGNNEQFF.

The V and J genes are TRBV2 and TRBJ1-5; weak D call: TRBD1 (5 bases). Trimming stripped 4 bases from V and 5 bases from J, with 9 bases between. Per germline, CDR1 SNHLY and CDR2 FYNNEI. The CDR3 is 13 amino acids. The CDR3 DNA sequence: TGTGCCAGCAGTGGGGGCGGAGATCAGCCCCAGCATTTT. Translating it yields CASSGGGDQPQHF.

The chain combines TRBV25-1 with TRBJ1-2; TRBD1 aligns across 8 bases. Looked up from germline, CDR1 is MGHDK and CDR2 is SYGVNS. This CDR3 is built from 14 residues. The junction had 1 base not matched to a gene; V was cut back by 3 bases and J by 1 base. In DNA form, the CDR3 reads TGTGCCAGCAGTGACGGACAGGGTAACTATGGCTACACCTTC. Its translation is CASSDGQGNYGYTF.

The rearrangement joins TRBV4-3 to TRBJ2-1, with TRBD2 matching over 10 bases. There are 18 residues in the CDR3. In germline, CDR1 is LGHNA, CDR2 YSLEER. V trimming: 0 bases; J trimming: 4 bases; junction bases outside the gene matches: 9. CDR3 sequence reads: CASSQELAAGGLYNEQFF. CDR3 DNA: TGCGCCAGCAGCCAAGAGTTAGCAGCGGGAGGGTTATACAATGAGCAGTTCTTC.

Written as DNA, the CDR3 is TGTGCCAGCAGTGTCACAGAGAACACTGAAGCTTTCTTT. It is translated as CASSVTENTEAFF. This chain uses TRBV25-1 with TRBJ1-1; D is ambiguous. Trimming took 4 bases from V and 1 from J, leaving 7 bases between them. Germline CDR1 MGHDK, CDR2 SYGVNS. CDR3 length equals 13 residues.

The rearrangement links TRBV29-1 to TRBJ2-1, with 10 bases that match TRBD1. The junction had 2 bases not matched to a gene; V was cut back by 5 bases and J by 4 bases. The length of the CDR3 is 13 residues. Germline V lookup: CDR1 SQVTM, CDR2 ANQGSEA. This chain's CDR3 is CSVPGQGYNEQFF. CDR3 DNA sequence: TGCAGCGTTCCGGGACAGGGGTACAATGAGCAGTTCTTC.

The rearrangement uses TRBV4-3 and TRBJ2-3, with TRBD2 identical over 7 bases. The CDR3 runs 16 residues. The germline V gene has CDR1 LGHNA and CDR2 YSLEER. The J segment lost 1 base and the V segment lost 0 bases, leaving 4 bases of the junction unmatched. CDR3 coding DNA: TGCGCCAGCAGCCAAGATGGGCTAGCGGGCACAGATACGCAGTATTTT. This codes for CASSQDGLAGTDTQYF.

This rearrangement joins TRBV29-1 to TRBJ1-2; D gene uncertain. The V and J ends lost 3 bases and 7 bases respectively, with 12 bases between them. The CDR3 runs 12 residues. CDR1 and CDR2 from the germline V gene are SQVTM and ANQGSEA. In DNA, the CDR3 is TGCAGCGTTGAGCCGCGGCTTTCTGGCTACACCTTC. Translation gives CSVEPRLSGYTF.

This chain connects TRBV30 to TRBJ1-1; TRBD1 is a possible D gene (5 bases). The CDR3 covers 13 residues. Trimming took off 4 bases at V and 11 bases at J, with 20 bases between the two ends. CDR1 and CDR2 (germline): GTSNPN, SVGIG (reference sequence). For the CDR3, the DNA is TGTGCCTGGAAGGTGGGGCCGCACCCTGGGGCTTTCTTT. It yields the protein CAWKVGPHPGAFF. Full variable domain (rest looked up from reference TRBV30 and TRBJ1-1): SQTIHQWPATLVQPVGSPLSLECTVEGTSNPNLYWYRQAAGRGLQLLFYSVGIGQISSEVPQNLSASRPQDRQFILSSKKLLLSDSGFYLCAWKVGPHPGAFFGQGTRLTVV.

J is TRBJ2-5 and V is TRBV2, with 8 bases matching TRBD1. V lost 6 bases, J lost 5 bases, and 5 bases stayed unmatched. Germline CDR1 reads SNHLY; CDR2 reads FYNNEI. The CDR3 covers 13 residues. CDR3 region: CASRSGGVETQYF. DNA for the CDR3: TGTGCCAGCAGATCAGGGGGCGTGGAGACCCAGTACTTC.

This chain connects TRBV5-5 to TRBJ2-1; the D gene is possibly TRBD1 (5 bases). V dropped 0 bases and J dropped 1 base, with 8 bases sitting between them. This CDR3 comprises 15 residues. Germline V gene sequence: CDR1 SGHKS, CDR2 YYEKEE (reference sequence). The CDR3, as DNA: TGTGCCAGCAGCTTGGATGCAGGGTCCTACAATGAGCAGTTCTTC. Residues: CASSLDAGSYNEQFF.

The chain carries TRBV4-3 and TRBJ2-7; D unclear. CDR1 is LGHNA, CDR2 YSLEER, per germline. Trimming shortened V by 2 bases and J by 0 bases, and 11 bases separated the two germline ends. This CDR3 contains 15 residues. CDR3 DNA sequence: TGCGCCAGCAGCCAACAGACGGAGAGCTCCTACGAGCAGTACTTC. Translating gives CASSQQTESSYEQYF.

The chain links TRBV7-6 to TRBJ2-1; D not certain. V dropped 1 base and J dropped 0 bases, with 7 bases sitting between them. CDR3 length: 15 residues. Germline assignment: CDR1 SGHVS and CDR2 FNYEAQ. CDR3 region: CASSLGSSSYNEQFF. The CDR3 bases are TGTGCCAGCAGCTTAGGCTCTAGCTCCTACAATGAGCAGTTCTTC.

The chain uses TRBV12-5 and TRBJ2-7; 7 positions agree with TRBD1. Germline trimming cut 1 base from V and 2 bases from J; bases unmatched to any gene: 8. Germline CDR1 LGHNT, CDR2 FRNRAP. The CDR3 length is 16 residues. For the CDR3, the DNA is TGTGCTAGTGGTTTGGCAACCGGGACAGTCACCTACGAGCAGTACTTC. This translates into CASGLATGTVTYEQYF.

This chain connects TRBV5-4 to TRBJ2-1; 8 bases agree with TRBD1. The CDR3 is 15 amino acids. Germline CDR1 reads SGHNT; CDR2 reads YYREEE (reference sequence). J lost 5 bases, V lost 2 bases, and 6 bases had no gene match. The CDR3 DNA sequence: TGTGCCAGCAGCTTTGGGGGACAGGCCGACAATGAGCAGTTCTTC. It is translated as CASSFGGQADNEQFF.

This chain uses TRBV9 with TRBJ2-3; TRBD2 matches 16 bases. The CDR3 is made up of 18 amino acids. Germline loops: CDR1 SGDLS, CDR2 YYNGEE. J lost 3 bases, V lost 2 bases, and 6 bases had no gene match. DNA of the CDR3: TGTGCCAGCAGCGTTGTCCCGGGACTAGCGGGGGGGACAGATACGCAGTATTTT. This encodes CASSVVPGLAGGTDTQYF.

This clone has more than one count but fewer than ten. As DNA, the CDR3 is TGTGCCAGCAGCTTGCAGACAGGACTTGATCTAAGGGGCTACACCTTC. Residues: CASSLQTGLDLRGYTF. This chain joins TRBV7-9 and TRBJ1-2; D may be TRBD1 (6 bases). The CDR3 totals 16 residues. From germline, CDR1 is SEHNR and CDR2 FQNEAQ (reference sequence). Deletions cut 3 bases from V and 8 bases from J, with 22 bases between. Together with reference TRBV7-9 and TRBJ1-2, the CDR3 gives the full variable domain: DTGVSQNPRHKITKRGQNVTFRCDPISEHNRLYWYRQTLGQGPEFLTYFQNEAQLEKSRLLSDRFSAERPKGSFSTLEIQRTEQGDSAMYLCASSLQTGLDLRGYTFGSGTRLTVV.

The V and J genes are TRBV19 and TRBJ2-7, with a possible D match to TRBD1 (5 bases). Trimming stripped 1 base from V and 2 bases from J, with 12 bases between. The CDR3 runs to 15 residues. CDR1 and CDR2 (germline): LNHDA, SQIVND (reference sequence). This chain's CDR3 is CASSIAGAPAYEQYF. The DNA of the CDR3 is TGTGCCAGTAGTATAGCTGGGGCCCCCGCCTACGAGCAGTACTTC. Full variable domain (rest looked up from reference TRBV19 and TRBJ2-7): DGGITQSPKYLFRKEGQNVTLSCEQNLNHDAMYWYRQDPGQGLRLIYYSQIVNDFQKGDIAEGYSVSREKKESFPLTVTSAQKNPTAFYLCASSIAGAPAYEQYFGPGTRLTVT.

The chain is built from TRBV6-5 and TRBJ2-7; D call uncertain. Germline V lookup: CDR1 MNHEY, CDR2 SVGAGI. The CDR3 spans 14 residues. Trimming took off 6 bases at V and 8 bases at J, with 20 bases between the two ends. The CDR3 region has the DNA TGTGCCAGCAGCCCGGTTACTAACCTACGAAAGCAGTACTTC. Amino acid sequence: CASSPVTNLRKQYF.

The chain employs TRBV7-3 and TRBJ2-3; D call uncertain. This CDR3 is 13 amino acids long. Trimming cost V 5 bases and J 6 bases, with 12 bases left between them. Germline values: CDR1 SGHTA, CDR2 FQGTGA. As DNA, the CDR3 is TGTGCCAGCAGCCCCGGCATGGGCGATACGCAGTATTTT. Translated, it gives CASSPGMGDTQYF.

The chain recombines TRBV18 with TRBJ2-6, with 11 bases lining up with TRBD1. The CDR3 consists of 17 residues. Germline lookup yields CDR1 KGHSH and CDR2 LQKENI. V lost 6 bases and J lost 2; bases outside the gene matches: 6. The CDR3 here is CASSPPGQGAGANVLTF. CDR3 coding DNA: TGTGCCAGCTCGCCTCCGGGACAGGGGGCTGGGGCCAACGTCCTGACTTTC.

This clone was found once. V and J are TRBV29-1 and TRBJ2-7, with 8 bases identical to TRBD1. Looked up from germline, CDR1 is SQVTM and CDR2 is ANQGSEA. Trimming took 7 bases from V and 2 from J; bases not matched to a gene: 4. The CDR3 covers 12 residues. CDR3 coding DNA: TGCAGCGCCAGGACAGGGACCTACGAGCAGTACTTC. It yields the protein CSARTGTYEQYF.

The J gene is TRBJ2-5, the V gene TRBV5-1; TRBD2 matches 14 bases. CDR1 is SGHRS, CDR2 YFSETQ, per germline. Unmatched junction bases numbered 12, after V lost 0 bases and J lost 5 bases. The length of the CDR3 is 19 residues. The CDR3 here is CASSLGLAGGQSGRETQYF. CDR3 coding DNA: TGCGCCAGCAGCTTGGGACTAGCGGGGGGGCAATCGGGACGGGAGACCCAGTACTTC.